This T cell receptor (beta chain) came from a study of regulatory T cells in long-lasting Graves disease. Across the study: Persistence in Graves' disease denoted antithyroid drug use beyond 5 years alongside positive TSH receptor antibodies.

Time point in this sample: persistent/refractory GD, antithyroid drugs over 5 years with positive TRAb. PBMC-extracted RNA yielded the TCR library. This clonotype came up once. The antigen remains undetermined. The study's findings and limits: Persistent cases favored TRBV28, TRBJ1-2 and TRBJ2-5. Newly diagnosed Graves' patients exceeded persistent ones in TCR diversity.

Arm-PCR of CDR3 regions and iRepertoire HTBI primers were the basis on which TCR beta libraries were built. One entry per CDR3 protein results from TCRdb running MiXCR on the multiplex PCR reads. The table lists about 310,000 distinct CDR3 sequences, under 25% of them singletons, with around three fifths in the top ten. V lost 0 bases, J lost 0 bases, and 5 bases stayed unmatched. This CDR3 contains 16 residues. The germline V gene has CDR1 DFQATT and CDR2 SNEGSKA (reference sequence). The TCR originated in a female donor with Graves disease. Sequenced material: peripheral blood mononuclear cells (PBMCs), taken when the disease was refractory, from a patient treated with antithyroid drugs. The rearrangement joins TRBV20-1 to TRBJ1-3; TRBD1 agrees at 7 bases. In nucleotides, the CDR3 is TGCAGTGCTAGAGATGGGGGACAGTCCTCTGGAAACACCATATATTTT. This gives the protein CSARDGGQSSGNTIYF.